One and the same sample provided the 21 T cell receptor beta chains below, sequenced in a study of T cells in localized non-small cell lung cancer (dated by TCRdb to about 2020). The library was made by the immunoSEQ multiplex PCR assay. The table comes from immuneACCESS by way of TCRdb, which keeps in-frame sequences with V and J called. Part of the clones is missing from these tables; in studies checked, under half for an unresolved V gene and the rest for unknown reasons. The sample table lists 15,000 to 20,000 clones, approximately 80% of them with a count of one. The top ten constitute around 30% of the sample. Material: peripheral blood, obtained before any cancer treatment. The receptors derive from a male donor aged 60 or over with stage I lung adenocarcinoma.

V gene TRBV28 combines with J gene TRBJ2-7; 10 bases agree with TRBD2. Per germline, CDR1 MDHEN and CDR2 SYDVKM. The V and J ends lost 6 bases and 3 bases, in that order; junction bases with no gene match: 11. The CDR3 has 16 residues. In DNA form, the CDR3 reads TGTGCCAGCAGCCCTCCGACTAGCGGGCTCCACTACGAGCAGTACTTC. Encoded protein: CASSPPTSGLHYEQYF.

The chain combines TRBV5-1 with TRBJ2-2, with a tentative D call TRBD1 (6 bases). The V and J ends lost 1 base and 4 bases respectively, with 8 bases between them. Germline lookup yields CDR1 SGHRS and CDR2 YFSETQ. This CDR3 spans 14 amino acids. CDR3 DNA sequence: TGCGCCAGCAGCTTGACAGGGAGCACCGGGGAGCTGTTTTTT. This gives the protein CASSLTGSTGELFF.

The chain links TRBV9 to TRBJ2-3; 9 bases are shared with TRBD2. Germline loops: CDR1 SGDLS, CDR2 YYNGEE. The CDR3 is 16 residues long. V trimming: 0 bases; J trimming: 6 bases; junction bases outside the gene matches: 8. This chain's CDR3 is CASSVGRAGGLDTQYF. DNA of the CDR3: TGTGCCAGCAGCGTAGGAAGGGCGGGGGGGCTCGATACGCAGTATTTT.

This chain joins TRBV5-6 and TRBJ2-5; either TRBD1 or TRBD2 may fit D (5 bases each). Per germline, CDR1 SGHDT and CDR2 YYEEEE. This CDR3 comprises 15 residues. The V gene lost 1 base and the J gene lost 1 base, with 11 bases spanning the gap. Here the CDR3 reads CASSLPLGPQETQYF. In nucleotides, the CDR3 is TGTGCCAGCAGCTTGCCTCTGGGACCCCAAGAGACCCAGTACTTC.

The V gene is TRBV6-5, the J gene TRBJ2-7, with D perhaps matching TRBD1 (6 bases). The CDR3 runs to 14 residues. The V end lost 0 bases, the J end lost 4 bases, and 10 bases lay between the germline ends. Germline V gene data show CDR1 as MNHEY and CDR2 as SVGAGI. CDR3 nucleotides: TGTGCCAGCAGTTACTCGACCAGGGGATACGAGCAGTACTTC. Residues: CASSYSTRGYEQYF.

The chain combines TRBV27 with TRBJ2-3; no firm D call. Germline V gene data show CDR1 as MNHEY and CDR2 as SMNVEV (reference sequence). The V end lost 2 bases, the J end lost 3 bases, and 6 bases lay between the germline ends. The CDR3 covers 13 residues. The CDR3 sequence is CASSLIGTDTQYF. CDR3 bases: TGTGCCAGCAGTTTAATTGGTACAGATACGCAGTATTTT.

V is TRBV18 and J is TRBJ2-2; 11 nucleotides line up with TRBD2. After removal of 6 bases from V and 0 bases from J, the junction contained 12 bases not matched to a gene. The CDR3 covers 19 residues. CDR1 is KGHSH and CDR2 is LQKENI in the germline V gene. The CDR3 region has the DNA TGTGCCAGCTCTCTAGCGGGAGGTCCTCCATATTCGAACACCGGGGAGCTGTTTTTT. It is translated as CASSLAGGPPYSNTGELFF.

The chain couples TRBV5-8 to TRBJ1-4; D unclear. Trimming removed 0 bases at V and 4 bases at J, with 10 bases between. CDR1 is SGHTS, CDR2 YDEGEE, per germline. The CDR3 is 15 residues long. The CDR3 loop reads CASSLGASGNEKLFF. The CDR3 DNA is TGTGCCAGCAGCTTGGGGGCCAGCGGTAATGAAAAACTGTTTTTT. Complete variable domain (other parts from reference TRBV5-8 and TRBJ1-4): EAGVTQSPTHLIKTRGQQATLRCSPISGHTSVYWYQQALGLGLQFLLWYDEGEERNRGNFPPRFSGRQFPNYSSELNVNALELEDSALYLCASSLGASGNEKLFFGSGTQLSVL.

The chain recombines TRBV19 with TRBJ2-5; 7 bases agree with TRBD2. This CDR3 comprises 13 residues. V lost 4 bases to trimming and J lost 5 bases; unmatched junction nucleotides: 4. The V gene's germline CDR1 is LNHDA and CDR2 SQIVND (reference sequence). The DNA for the CDR3 is TGTGCCAGTAGTAGGGGAGGGAGGGAGACCCAGTACTTC. This gives the protein CASSRGGRETQYF.

The rearrangement joins TRBV6-6 to TRBJ2-7; no definite D call. Germline CDR1 reads MNHNY; CDR2 reads SVGAGI (reference sequence). V was shortened by 0 bases and J by 7 bases, with 16 bases between the two germline ends. There are 15 residues in the CDR3. CDR3 nucleotides: TGTGCCAGCAGTTACTCAGTGGCGACAACCGGAGAGCAGTACTTC. Its translation is CASSYSVATTGEQYF.

This clone was counted a few times. The J gene is TRBJ1-5, the V gene TRBV18; TRBD1 aligns across 7 bases. Germline values: CDR1 KGHSH, CDR2 LQKENI. V lost 3 bases, J lost 7 bases, and 12 bases stayed unmatched. CDR3 length: 16 residues. In nucleotides, the CDR3 is TGTGCCAGCTCACCTCTTCAAACGAAAGGGGGCCAGCCCCAGCATTTT. Protein sequence: CASSPLQTKGGQPQHF.

This clone occurred once. V gene TRBV15 combines with J gene TRBJ2-7; D remains unclear. The CDR3 has 13 amino acids. V was shortened by 1 base and J by 4 bases, with 8 bases between the two germline ends. Germline assignment: CDR1 LNHNV and CDR2 YYDKDF (reference sequence). CDR3 nucleotides: TGTGCCACCAGCAGAGGGGCGGCGTACGAGCAGTACTTC. Translated, it gives CATSRGAAYEQYF.

The chain recombines TRBV29-1 with TRBJ1-1; D uncertain. Trimming took 7 bases from V and 3 from J, leaving 6 bases between them. Per the germline V gene, CDR1 is SQVTM and CDR2 is ANQGSEA. This CDR3 region has 10 residues. For the CDR3, the DNA is TGCAGCGCGTTGGACACTGAAGCTTTCTTT. This encodes CSALDTEAFF. The variable domain in full, with the rest retrieved from reference TRBV29-1 and TRBJ1-1, is SAVISQKPSRDICQRGTSLTIQCQVDSQVTMMFWYRQQPGQSLTLIATANQGSEATYESGFVIDKFPISRPNLTFSTLTVSNMSPEDSSIYLCSALDTEAFFGQGTRLTVV.

The chain has TRBV30 and TRBJ2-5; the D gene is possibly TRBD1 (5 bases). V gave up 2 bases and J gave up 4 bases, with 17 bases separating them. The CDR3 runs to 15 residues. Germline V gives CDR1 GTSNPN, CDR2 SVGIG (reference sequence). In DNA, the CDR3 is TGTGCCTGGAGTCCCCCTGTCAGGGCGCCAGAGACCCAGTACTTC. It yields the protein CAWSPPVRAPETQYF.

This chain uses TRBV4-1 with TRBJ2-7; no clear D gene. Germline V CDR1 and CDR2: MGHRA, YSYEKL. V shed 0 bases and J shed 1 base, with 4 bases lying between them. The CDR3 spans 13 residues. Here the CDR3 DNA reads TGCGCCAGCAGCCAAGACCTTTCCTACGAGCAGTACTTC. It encodes CASSQDLSYEQYF.

The chain joins TRBV18 to TRBJ2-4; unclear D gene. V lost 5 bases and J lost 5, with 13 bases in between. This CDR3 is built from 14 residues. CDR1 is KGHSH, CDR2 LQKENI, per germline. For the CDR3, the DNA is TGTGCCAGCTCATCCTTGCCCGAAGAAAACATTCAGTACTTC. Translating it yields CASSSLPEENIQYF.

The V gene is TRBV2, the J gene TRBJ1-4; 8 positions match TRBD1. The length of the CDR3 is 14 residues. Trimming cost V 5 bases and J 7 bases; bases outside gene matches: 6. Per the germline V gene, CDR1 is SNHLY and CDR2 is FYNNEI. Written as DNA, the CDR3 is TGTGCCAGCAGTACTCAGGGGGCAGTTGAAAAACTGTTTTTT. Protein sequence: CASSTQGAVEKLFF.

The table lists this clone with a count of one. This CDR3 is CASSVGTDTGELFF. The CDR3 nucleotides are TGCGCCAGCAGCGTCGGGACAGACACCGGGGAGCTGTTTTTT. The rearrangement joins TRBV5-1 to TRBJ2-2, with 7 bases matching TRBD1. This CDR3 region has 14 residues. The germline V gene encodes CDR1 SGHRS and CDR2 YFSETQ. Germline trimming cut 4 bases from V and 3 bases from J; bases unmatched to any gene: 3. Full variable domain (missing parts from reference TRBV5-1 and TRBJ2-2): KAGVTQTPRYLIKTRGQQVTLSCSPISGHRSVSWYQQTPGQGLQFLFEYFSETQRNKGNFPGRFSGRQFSNSRSEMNVSTLELGDSALYLCASSVGTDTGELFFGEGSRLTVL.

The CDR3 bases are TGTGCCAGTAGGACAGGGGCCTACAATGAGCAGTTCTTC. This encodes CASRTGAYNEQFF. The chain carries TRBV19 and TRBJ2-1; 8 bases align to TRBD1. The CDR3 is made up of 13 amino acids. Trimming took 6 bases from V and 2 from J; bases not matched to a gene: 0. Germline CDR1 is LNHDA and CDR2 is SQIVND (reference sequence).

The chain carries TRBV9 and TRBJ2-5; TRBD1 aligns across 8 bases. Germline CDR1 and CDR2: SGDLS and YYNGEE. This CDR3 is built from 17 residues. The trim removed 2 bases at V and 4 bases at J, leaving 13 bases unmatched. The CDR3 bases are TGTGCCAGCAGCGTCGAGGGTGGACAGGGTATAGGAGAGACCCAGTACTTC. This sequence encodes CASSVEGGQGIGETQYF. Full variable domain (outside the CDR3, taken from reference TRBV9 and TRBJ2-5): DSGVTQTPKHLITATGQRVTLRCSPRSGDLSVYWYQQSLDQGLQFLIQYYNGEERAKGNILERFSAQQFPDLHSELNLSSLELGDSALYFCASSVEGGQGIGETQYFGPGTRLLVL.

V gene TRBV29-1 combines with J gene TRBJ2-5; tentative D call: TRBD2 (5 bases). CDR3 length: 12 residues. With 5 bases removed from V and 9 bases from J, the gap between germline ends came to 16 bases. Germline CDR1 reads SQVTM; CDR2 reads ANQGSEA. This CDR3 is CSVSKTVGAQYF. CDR3 in DNA: TGCAGCGTTAGCAAAACAGTCGGGGCCCAGTACTTC.